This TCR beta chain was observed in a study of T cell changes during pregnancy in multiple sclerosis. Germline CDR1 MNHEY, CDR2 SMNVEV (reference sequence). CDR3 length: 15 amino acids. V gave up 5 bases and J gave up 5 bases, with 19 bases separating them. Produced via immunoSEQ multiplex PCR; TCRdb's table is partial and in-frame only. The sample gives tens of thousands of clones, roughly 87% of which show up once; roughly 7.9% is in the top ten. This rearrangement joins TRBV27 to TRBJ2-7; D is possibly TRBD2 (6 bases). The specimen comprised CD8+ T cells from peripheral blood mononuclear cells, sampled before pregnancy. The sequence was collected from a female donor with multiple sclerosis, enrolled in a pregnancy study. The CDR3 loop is CASSPTLGGANEQYF. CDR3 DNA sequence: TGTGCCAGCAGTCCCACCTTGGGGGGAGCCAACGAGCAGTACTTC.